What follows are 26 T cell receptor beta chains derived from one specimen sequenced in a study of neurological immune-mediated disorders. TCRdb called the 5' RACE reads again in MiXCR, with one record for every CDR3 protein. The table includes 65,000 to 90,000 distinct CDR3 sequences, 3.2% detected once. The sequenced sample consisted of PBMCs. The receptors were sampled from a woman aged 45 to 65 with multiple sclerosis.

This clonotype was recorded many times. The chain recombines TRBV24-1 with TRBJ2-3; no clear D gene. CDR1 and CDR2 from the germline V gene are KGHDR and SFDVKD. This CDR3 contains 12 residues. V lost 5 bases and J 6 bases, leaving 8 bases between the germline ends. The CDR3 reads CATSVPGDTQYF. In DNA form, the CDR3 reads TGTGCCACCAGTGTTCCCGGGGATACGCAGTATTTT.

The sample holds many counts of this clonotype. The CDR3 loop reads CASSLREDSEAFF. The CDR3 DNA sequence: TGTGCCAGCAGCTTACGGGAGGACTCTGAAGCTTTCTTT. The J gene is TRBJ1-1, the V gene TRBV7-2; no definite D call. The CDR3 runs to 13 residues. Germline CDR1 SGHTA, CDR2 FQGNSA. Trimming took off 2 bases at V and 6 bases at J, with 10 bases between the two ends.

This clonotype was recorded at least ten times. The rearrangement uses TRBV11-2 and TRBJ2-7; TRBD2 is a possible D gene (5 bases). The CDR3 consists of 12 residues. In germline, CDR1 is SGHAT, CDR2 FQNNGV. Trimming shortened V by 3 bases and J by 7 bases, and 10 bases separated the two germline ends. CDR3 protein: CASSFGWREQYF. The CDR3 bases are TGTGCCAGCAGCTTTGGCTGGAGGGAGCAGTACTTC. The variable domain in full, with the rest retrieved from reference TRBV11-2 and TRBJ2-7, is EAGVAQSPRYKIIEKRQSVAFWCNPISGHATLYWYQQILGQGPKLLIQFQNNGVVDDSQLPKDRFSAERLKGVDSTLKIQPAKLEDSAVYLCASSFGWREQYFGPGTRLTVT.

The sample holds many counts of this clonotype. This rearrangement joins TRBV4-1 to TRBJ2-3, with D uncertain. The CDR3 consists of 17 residues. Trimming stripped 1 base from V and 2 bases from J, with 16 bases between. CDR1 MGHRA and CDR2 YSYEKL come from the germline V gene. CDR3 in DNA: TGCGCCAGCAGCCAAGGGGCGGCCATCCAGATCACAGATACGCAGTATTTT. Translation: CASSQGAAIQITDTQYF.

This clonotype was observed at least ten times. The gene calls are TRBV29-1 and TRBJ2-1, with 11 bases aligning to TRBD2. Germline-derived CDR1 and CDR2 are SQVTM and ANQGSEA. The CDR3 is 18 residues long. Germline trimming cut 2 bases from V and 8 bases from J; bases unmatched to any gene: 17. The CDR3, as DNA: TGCAGCGTTGAAAGGGGTAGCGGGGGGGCCCGGGGGTCGGATGAGCAGTTCTTC. Translated: CSVERGSGGARGSDEQFF.

This clonotype showed up many times. V and J are TRBV29-1 and TRBJ2-5; perhaps TRBD1 as D (5 bases). The germline CDR1 and CDR2 sequences are SQVTM and ANQGSEA. V was pared by 4 bases and J by 5 bases, with 11 bases between. This CDR3 is built from 12 residues. CDR3 coding DNA: TGCAGCGTTGTTCAGGGTGGGGAGACCCAGTACTTC. Protein product: CSVVQGGETQYF.

In its sample, this clonotype was seen a few times. Given a much more abundant clone one base away, this may be a read error. The CDR3 spells CSARDHRGGTPLNF. The CDR3 region has the DNA TGCAGTGCTAGAGATCACCGCGGAGGGACACCCCTCAACTTT. The V gene is TRBV20-1, the J gene TRBJ1-6; possible D gene TRBD1, 6 bases. This CDR3 has 14 amino acids. Germline CDR1 reads DFQATT; CDR2 reads SNEGSKA (reference sequence).

Ten or more counts support this clonotype. This sequence joins TRBV7-2 and TRBJ2-3; no firm D call. Germline CDR1 SGHTA, CDR2 FQGNSA. Trimming left V 5 bases short and J 6 bases short, with 9 bases between. This CDR3 has 12 amino acids. CDR3 sequence (DNA): TGTGCCAGCAGCACGTCTTGGGATACGCAGTATTTT. The encoded protein is CASSTSWDTQYF.

This clonotype occurred many times. The chain has TRBV7-9 and TRBJ2-7; weak D call: TRBD1 (7 bases). The germline V gene has CDR1 SEHNR and CDR2 FQNEAQ (reference sequence). The CDR3 covers 17 residues. V was trimmed by 3 bases and J by 2 bases, leaving 20 bases between them. As DNA, the CDR3 is TGTGCCAGCAGCTTCCCCTCAGGGGGGCGTAATCCCTACGAGCAGTACTTC. It codes for CASSFPSGGRNPYEQYF.

This chain joins TRBV20-1 and TRBJ1-3, with D possibly TRBD1 on 6 matching bases. Trimming took off 8 bases at V and 12 bases at J, with 23 bases between the two ends. Germline loops: CDR1 DFQATT, CDR2 SNEGSKA (reference sequence). The CDR3 extends over 13 amino acids. The CDR3 sequence is CSSIDRSGKNIYF. For the CDR3, the DNA is TGCAGTTCTATAGACAGGTCCGGAAAAAACATATATTTT.

Ten or more counts support this clonotype. The J gene is TRBJ2-5, the V gene TRBV20-1, with D maybe TRBD2 (6 bases). There are 15 residues in the CDR3. CDR1 is DFQATT, CDR2 SNEGSKA, per germline (reference sequence). Trimming took 1 base from V and 5 from J, leaving 17 bases between them. The CDR3 reads CSARGLAISWETQYF. CDR3 coding DNA: TGCAGTGCTAGAGGGCTAGCGATTTCGTGGGAGACCCAGTACTTC.

This clonotype was counted at least ten times. V usage is TRBV20-1 and J usage is TRBJ2-1; tentative D call: TRBD1 (5 bases). The CDR3 has 15 residues. The germline V gene has CDR1 DFQATT and CDR2 SNEGSKA (reference sequence). The V gene lost 0 bases and the J gene lost 7 bases, with 16 bases spanning the gap. As DNA, the CDR3 is TGCAGTGCTAGAGAGTACAGGACCGGAGTAAATGAGCAGTTCTTC. As protein: CSAREYRTGVNEQFF.

Note on this clonotype: This may arise from a read error, as a much more abundant clone is one base away. The rearrangement uses TRBV5-5 and TRBJ1-6; D is uncertain. CDR1 is SGHKS and CDR2 is YYEKEE in the germline V gene (reference sequence). The CDR3 covers 14 residues. This chain's CDR3 is CASRGRADNSPLNF. The CDR3 DNA reads as TGTGCCAGCAGAGGCCGGGCCGATAATTCACCCCTCAACTTT.

This clonotype showed up many times. At one end, the junction sequence differs from germline, possibly due to a read error. The chain combines TRBV20-1 with TRBJ1-5; 8 bases agree with TRBD1. Germline V gene lookup returns CDR1 DFQATT and CDR2 SNEGSKA (reference sequence). There are 13 residues in the CDR3. CDR3 residues: CSARAGGFQPQHF. DNA for the CDR3: TGCAGTGCCAGAGCAGGGGGCTTTCAGCCCCAGCATTTT.

Many counts were recorded for this clonotype. The chain carries TRBV12-3 or TRBV12-4 and TRBJ1-3; D remains ambiguous. V was trimmed by 0 bases and J by 3 bases, leaving 9 bases between them. The CDR3 contains 15 residues. CDR3 bases: TGTGCCAGCAGTTTAGCGCGTGGGGTTGGAAACACCATATATTTT. Amino acid sequence: CASSLARGVGNTIYF.

Many counts were recorded for this clonotype. The rearrangement joins TRBV20-1 to TRBJ2-7, with a possible D match to TRBD1 (6 bases). Germline loops: CDR1 DFQATT, CDR2 SNEGSKA (reference sequence). This CDR3 region has 12 residues. The CDR3 region is CSADRTSYEQYV. In nucleotides, the CDR3 is TGCAGCGCAGACAGGACTTCCTACGAGCAGTACGTC.

The V and J genes are TRBV12-3 or TRBV12-4 and TRBJ2-1; no firm D call. This CDR3 has 14 amino acids. V gave up 2 bases and J gave up 8 bases, with 13 bases separating them. The CDR3 DNA reads TGTGCCAGCAGTTTAACCCCCCGGTCAGATGAGCAGTTCTTC. Its translation is CASSLTPRSDEQFF.

The table lists this clonotype with many counts. This rearrangement joins TRBV7-2 to TRBJ2-5; 14 nucleotides align to TRBD2. Trimming took 5 bases from V and 5 from J; bases not matched to a gene: 7. Germline CDR1 reads SGHTA; CDR2 reads FQGNSA. The CDR3 totals 16 residues. CDR3 protein: CASSPGTSGGRETQYF. CDR3 DNA: TGTGCCAGCAGCCCGGGGACTAGCGGGGGCCGCGAGACCCAGTACTTC.

This clonotype was seen at least ten times. The J gene is TRBJ2-5, the V gene TRBV12-3 or TRBV12-4; D is perhaps TRBD1 (5 bases). This CDR3 comprises 13 residues. Trimming pared 7 bases from V and 1 base from J, leaving 10 bases between. DNA of the CDR3: TGTGCCAGCACCATAGACAGCCAAGAGACCCAGTACTTC. Protein product: CASTIDSQETQYF.

This clonotype was recorded many times. V gene TRBV7-2 combines with J gene TRBJ2-4; tentative D call: TRBD2 (6 bases). CDR3 length equals 14 residues. Germline CDR1 reads SGHTA; CDR2 reads FQGNSA. Trimming took 5 bases from V and 6 from J, leaving 14 bases between them. CDR3 sequence: CASSPGGTGNIQYF. The CDR3 bases are TGTGCCAGCAGCCCCGGGGGTACAGGAAACATTCAGTACTTC.

This clonotype was recorded at least ten times. This chain uses TRBV5-1 with TRBJ1-3; maybe TRBD1 (5 bases). V lost 0 bases and J lost 0, with 10 bases in between. This CDR3 comprises 16 residues. CDR1 and CDR2 from the germline V gene are SGHRS and YFSETQ. Here the CDR3 DNA reads TGCGCCAGCAGCTTGGGTGGGGGATTCTCTGGAAACACCATATATTTT. This sequence encodes CASSLGGGFSGNTIYF. The whole variable domain, filled in from reference TRBV5-1 and TRBJ1-3, reads KAGVTQTPRYLIKTRGQQVTLSCSPISGHRSVSWYQQTPGQGLQFLFEYFSETQRNKGNFPGRFSGRQFSNSRSEMNVSTLELGDSALYLCASSLGGGFSGNTIYFGEGSWLTVV.

This clonotype was picked up many times. The chain recombines TRBV5-1 with TRBJ2-7; D is ambiguous. This CDR3 has 18 residues. Deletions cut 2 bases from V and 3 bases from J, with 24 bases between. Germline loops: CDR1 SGHRS, CDR2 YFSETQ. The CDR3 DNA is TGCGCCAGCAGCTTTCGCGCCAACCTAGGGCTTGTTGACTACGAGCAGTACTTC. This encodes CASSFRANLGLVDYEQYF.

This clonotype was seen repeatedly, ten times or more. This rearrangement joins TRBV25-1 to TRBJ1-1, with 7 bases identical to TRBD1. Germline V gene lookup returns CDR1 MGHDK and CDR2 SYGVNS. The J segment lost 4 bases and the V segment lost 4 bases, leaving 6 bases of the junction unmatched. There are 14 residues in the CDR3. CDR3 amino acids: CASSVTGRGTEAFF. Written as DNA, the CDR3 is TGTGCCAGCAGTGTGACAGGGCGGGGCACTGAAGCTTTCTTT.

In its sample, this clonotype was seen many times. The chain joins TRBV7-2 to TRBJ2-3; 7 bases agree with TRBD2. The junction had 7 bases not matched to a gene; V was cut back by 1 base and J by 9 bases. CDR1 and CDR2 from the germline V gene are SGHTA and FQGNSA. The length of the CDR3 is 14 residues. CDR3 sequence (DNA): TGTGCCAGCAGCTTAGTGCGGGAGAGTGACACGCAGTATTTT. Translation gives CASSLVRESDTQYF.

The sample holds many counts of this clonotype. This chain connects TRBV20-1 to TRBJ2-7, with 14 bases fitting TRBD2. This CDR3 has 16 amino acids. Germline V lookup: CDR1 DFQATT, CDR2 SNEGSKA (reference sequence). Trimming removed 2 bases from V and 5 bases from J; junction bases left unmatched: 8. The CDR3 nucleotides are TGCAGTGCTAGACTACCGGGACTAGCGGGAGACAACGAGCAGTACTTC. The encoded protein is CSARLPGLAGDNEQYF.

The sample holds many counts of this clonotype. J is TRBJ2-1 and V is TRBV20-1, with TRBD2 matching over 7 bases. The V gene end was trimmed by 3 bases and the J gene end by 6 bases; junction bases not matched to a gene: 11. The germline V gene has CDR1 DFQATT and CDR2 SNEGSKA (reference sequence). The CDR3 runs to 15 residues. The CDR3 sequence: CSASPDRLAINEQFF. The CDR3 region has the DNA TGCAGTGCTAGTCCCGATCGACTAGCCATCAATGAGCAGTTCTTC.